Listed here are 29 T cell receptor beta chains from one sample, sequenced in a study of blood T cell repertoires in COVID-19. The assay was immunoSEQ multiplex PCR, and TCRdb's table has in-frame clones only and misses some. This table has tens of thousands of clones, 82% appearing once. Sequencing input: peripheral blood. The receptors here all came from an older woman with acute or convalescent COVID-19.

The rearrangement joins TRBV5-5 to TRBJ2-1; D is perhaps TRBD2 (6 bases). CDR1 is SGHKS, CDR2 YYEKEE, per germline (reference sequence). The CDR3 sequence is 16 residues long. The ends were cut back, 3 bases at V and 7 bases at J, with 20 bases in the middle. CDR3 DNA: TGTGCCAGCAGCTGGGTAGCGAAGGAGGCGGGGAATGAGCAGTTCTTC. Translating gives CASSWVAKEAGNEQFF.

This chain uses TRBV5-1 with TRBJ1-3, with 11 bases fitting TRBD1. Looked up from germline, CDR1 is SGHRS and CDR2 is YFSETQ. J lost 0 bases, V lost 2 bases, and 4 bases had no gene match. This CDR3 has 17 amino acids. As DNA, the CDR3 is TGCGCCAGCAGCTTCGGACAGGGGGCCCTCTCTGGAAACACCATATATTTT. Translated, it gives CASSFGQGALSGNTIYF.

The rearrangement uses TRBV19 and TRBJ1-5; TRBD1 might be the D (6 bases). The CDR3 is 17 amino acids. Germline values: CDR1 LNHDA, CDR2 SQIVND (reference sequence). V lost 1 base and J 0 bases, leaving 13 bases between the germline ends. CDR3 coding DNA: TGTGCCAGTAGTATAGGGACAGCAGAAGTTAGCAATCAGCCCCAGCATTTT. This codes for CASSIGTAEVSNQPQHF.

The V gene is TRBV13, the J gene TRBJ1-2; D is unresolved. V lost 4 bases to trimming and J lost 8 bases, with 17 bases between them. The length of the CDR3 is 14 residues. The germline gives CDR1 PRHDT, CDR2 FYEKMQ (reference sequence). The CDR3 protein is CASSSRTEASGYTF. The CDR3 DNA reads TGTGCCAGCAGCTCCAGGACGGAAGCTAGCGGCTACACCTTC.

The chain is built from TRBV14 and TRBJ2-7; tentatively, D is TRBD2 (5 bases). This CDR3 comprises 14 residues. Trimming left V 3 bases short and J 3 bases short, with 12 bases between. The germline CDR1 and CDR2 sequences are SGHDN and FVKESK. The CDR3 sequence is CASSHGKGLYEQYF. The CDR3 DNA follows: TGTGCCAGCAGCCACGGGAAAGGGCTCTACGAGCAGTACTTC.

Regarding this clone: Other DNA sequences within the sample encode an identical CDR3. The chain employs TRBV5-1 and TRBJ1-4; D might be TRBD1 (6 bases). The CDR3 runs 14 residues. The V end was cut by 5 bases, the J end by 3 bases, with 11 bases between. Germline loops: CDR1 SGHRS, CDR2 YFSETQ. CDR3 DNA: TGCGCCAGCAGATCTGGACAGCCTAATGAAAAACTGTTTTTT. It is translated as CASRSGQPNEKLFF.

The V and J genes are TRBV19 and TRBJ1-6; D remains ambiguous. The CDR3 runs 16 residues. CDR1 and CDR2 from the germline V gene are LNHDA and SQIVND (reference sequence). The V end was cut by 3 bases, the J end by 7 bases, with 16 bases between. CDR3 sequence: CASSIGPGPGNSPLHF. The CDR3 bases are TGTGCCAGTAGTATTGGCCCGGGTCCCGGCAATTCACCCCTCCACTTT. Based on the CDR3 plus reference TRBV19 and TRBJ1-6, the full variable domain is DGGITQSPKYLFRKEGQNVTLSCEQNLNHDAMYWYRQDPGQGLRLIYYSQIVNDFQKGDIAEGYSVSREKKESFPLTVTSAQKNPTAFYLCASSIGPGPGNSPLHFGNGTRLTVT.

The V call is TRBV5-4, the J call TRBJ1-2; D remains unclear. The CDR3 is 15 residues long. Germline lookup yields CDR1 SGHNT and CDR2 YYREEE (reference sequence). Trimming shortened V by 1 base and J by 5 bases, and 15 bases separated the two germline ends. CDR3 residues: CASSLRGQTAYGYTF. DNA of the CDR3: TGTGCCAGCAGCTTGAGAGGCCAGACCGCTTATGGCTACACCTTC.

The J gene is TRBJ2-3, the V gene TRBV30; D unresolved. V lost 2 bases, J lost 3 bases, and 12 bases lay in between. Germline loops: CDR1 GTSNPN, CDR2 SVGIG (reference sequence). The CDR3 covers 14 residues. CDR3 in amino acids: CAWSRGAATDTQYF. For the CDR3, the DNA is TGTGCCTGGAGTCGCGGCGCGGCAACAGATACGCAGTATTTT.

This clone was detected a few times. The rearrangement uses TRBV5-1 and TRBJ2-1; 13 bases agree with TRBD2. This CDR3 comprises 14 residues. Germline V CDR1 and CDR2: SGHRS, YFSETQ. J lost 15 bases, V lost 0 bases, and 6 bases had no gene match. CDR3 sequence reads: CASSLGGLAGVRFF. CDR3 in DNA: TGCGCCAGCAGCTTGGGAGGACTAGCGGGGGTTAGGTTCTTC. The whole variable domain, filled in from reference TRBV5-1 and TRBJ2-1, reads KAGVTQTPRYLIKTRGQQVTLSCSPISGHRSVSWYQQTPGQGLQFLFEYFSETQRNKGNFPGRFSGRQFSNSRSEMNVSTLELGDSALYLCASSLGGLAGVRFFGPGTRLTVL.

V gene TRBV21-1 combines with J gene TRBJ2-7; the table names TRBD1, a call not compared with the DNA. TRBV21-1 is a recognized pseudogene. The CDR3 has 15 amino acids. CDR3 in DNA: TGTGCCAGCAGCGTTCGAACAGGGGCATCCGACGAGCAGTACTTC. Its translation is CASSVRTGASDEQYF.

The gene calls are TRBV5-8 and TRBJ1-6; no firm D call. The V end was cut by 2 bases, the J end by 9 bases, with 9 bases between. CDR3 length: 13 residues. Germline-derived CDR1 and CDR2 are SGHTS and YDEGEE. CDR3 sequence: CASSFEVSSPLHF. Here the CDR3 DNA reads TGTGCCAGCAGCTTCGAGGTCAGTTCACCCCTCCACTTT.

The chain carries TRBV30 and TRBJ1-6; possibly TRBD1 for D (6 bases). Trimming shortened V by 1 base and J by 13 bases, and 17 bases separated the two germline ends. The germline V gene encodes CDR1 GTSNPN and CDR2 SVGIG (reference sequence). CDR3 length equals 14 residues. CDR3 sequence: CAWSGKRTGNPLHF. The CDR3 coding sequence is TGTGCCTGGAGTGGAAAAAGAACAGGGAATCCCCTCCACTTT.

This clone appeared a few times. V is TRBV7-3 and J is TRBJ2-1; 9 nucleotides line up with TRBD2. Germline CDR1 is SGHTA and CDR2 is FQGTGA. There are 16 residues in the CDR3. The ends lost 1 base at V and 7 bases at J; junction bases unmatched: 8. CDR3 sequence: CASSLMRSGRKNEQFF. The CDR3 DNA sequence: TGTGCCAGCAGCTTAATGAGGAGCGGGAGGAAGAATGAGCAGTTCTTC.

The gene calls are TRBV7-2 and TRBJ1-5, with D possibly matching TRBD1 (5 bases). Germline lookup yields CDR1 SGHTA and CDR2 FQGNSA. This CDR3 region has 15 residues. V was shortened by 5 bases and J by 1 base, with 12 bases between the two germline ends. CDR3 nucleotides: TGTGCCAGCAGCCAAGGGGCCTCCAGCAATCAGCCCCAGCATTTT. Protein sequence: CASSQGASSNQPQHF.

The rearrangement links TRBV20-1 to TRBJ1-5; possible D gene TRBD1, 5 bases. The CDR3 runs 14 residues. Looked up from germline, CDR1 is DFQATT and CDR2 is SNEGSKA (reference sequence). V was clipped by 3 bases and J by 0 bases, with 9 bases between them. The CDR3 reads CSASKQASNQPQHF. The CDR3 DNA sequence: TGCAGTGCTAGTAAACAGGCTAGCAATCAGCCCCAGCATTTT.

The chain uses TRBV7-8 and TRBJ2-1, with D perhaps matching TRBD1 (6 bases). The CDR3 sequence is 13 residues long. Germline CDR1 is SGHVS and CDR2 is FQNEAQ. The V end lost 4 bases, the J end lost 7 bases, and 11 bases lay between the germline ends. The CDR3 region is CASSSGVRNEQFF. The CDR3 nucleotides are TGTGCCAGCAGCTCAGGGGTCAGGAATGAGCAGTTCTTC. The whole variable domain, filled in from reference TRBV7-8 and TRBJ2-1, reads GAGVSQSPRYKVAKRGQDVALRCDPISGHVSLFWYQQALGQGPEFLTYFQNEAQLDKSGLPSDRFFAERPEGSVSTLKIQRTQQEDSAVYLCASSSGVRNEQFFGPGTRLTVL.

The chain is built from TRBV5-4 and TRBJ1-1; no clear D gene. Germline V lookup: CDR1 SGHNT, CDR2 YYREEE (reference sequence). V lost 2 bases to trimming and J lost 0 bases, with 17 bases between them. This CDR3 contains 17 residues. The CDR3 sequence is CASSFLRRGTMNTEAFF. The CDR3 DNA reads TGTGCCAGCAGCTTCCTCCGTCGGGGAACCATGAACACTGAAGCTTTCTTT.

This clone turned up a few times. The chain couples TRBV15 to TRBJ1-3; no firm D call. CDR3 length: 15 residues. V shed 0 bases and J shed 2 bases, with 8 bases lying between them. The germline gives CDR1 LNHNV, CDR2 YYDKDF (reference sequence). This CDR3 is CATSRDRSPGNTIYF. The CDR3, as DNA: TGTGCCACCAGCAGAGATAGATCCCCTGGAAACACCATATATTTT. Full variable domain (rest looked up from reference TRBV15 and TRBJ1-3): DAMVIQNPRYQVTQFGKPVTLSCSQTLNHNVMYWYQQKSSQAPKLLFHYYDKDFNNEADTPDNFQSRRPNTSFCFLDIRSPGLGDTAMYLCATSRDRSPGNTIYFGEGSWLTVV.

The V and J genes are TRBV28 and TRBJ2-7, with 9 bases fitting TRBD1. CDR3 length equals 14 residues. In germline, CDR1 is MDHEN, CDR2 SYDVKM. V dropped 8 bases and J dropped 5; count of bases not matched to a gene: 10. In DNA form, the CDR3 reads TGTGCCAGCTCCGGGACAGGGTCGAGAGACGAGCAGTACTTC. Its translation is CASSGTGSRDEQYF.

The chain couples TRBV6-5 to TRBJ2-1; 7 nucleotides match TRBD2. This CDR3 comprises 15 residues. In germline, CDR1 is MNHEY, CDR2 SVGAGI. V lost 6 bases to trimming and J lost 1 base; unmatched junction nucleotides: 6. CDR3 in amino acids: CASRERGVSYNEQFF. For the CDR3, the DNA is TGTGCCAGCAGAGAGCGGGGAGTTTCCTACAATGAGCAGTTCTTC.

The chain couples TRBV6-5 to TRBJ1-4, with D possibly TRBD1 on 5 matching bases. This CDR3 spans 13 amino acids. The germline CDR1 and CDR2 sequences are MNHEY and SVGAGI. The V and J ends lost 6 bases and 4 bases respectively, with 9 bases between them. The CDR3 spells CASRGGYNEKLFF. As DNA, the CDR3 is TGTGCCAGCAGGGGGGGATATAATGAAAAACTGTTTTTT.

J is TRBJ1-6 and V is TRBV6-5; 8 bases align to TRBD1. The germline V gene has CDR1 MNHEY and CDR2 SVGAGI. The CDR3 has 15 amino acids. The V gene end was trimmed by 3 bases and the J gene end by 6 bases; junction bases not matched to a gene: 4. CDR3 in DNA: TGTGCCAGCAGTTATGGGGGGACAGGTAATTCACCCCTCCACTTT. It codes for CASSYGGTGNSPLHF.

V gene TRBV15 combines with J gene TRBJ1-6; D not resolved. CDR3 length: 15 amino acids. The V end was cut by 0 bases, the J end by 8 bases, with 11 bases between. Germline V CDR1 and CDR2: LNHNV, YYDKDF (reference sequence). The CDR3 DNA follows: TGTGCCACCAGCAGAGATCGCGGAGCCGATTCACCCCTCCACTTT. It specifies CATSRDRGADSPLHF. Looking up the rest from reference TRBV15 and TRBJ1-6 gives the full variable domain: DAMVIQNPRYQVTQFGKPVTLSCSQTLNHNVMYWYQQKSSQAPKLLFHYYDKDFNNEADTPDNFQSRRPNTSFCFLDIRSPGLGDTAMYLCATSRDRGADSPLHFGNGTRLTVT.

The genes are TRBV28 and TRBJ1-4; 10 nucleotides align to TRBD1. The CDR3 runs 16 residues. With 3 bases clipped from V and 8 bases from J, the junction kept 9 bases outside the gene matches. Germline loops: CDR1 MDHEN, CDR2 SYDVKM. Here the CDR3 DNA reads TGTGCCAGCAGTTTGACAGGGGGCGGTACTTCCGAAAAACTGTTTTTT. It yields the protein CASSLTGGGTSEKLFF.

V usage is TRBV11-2 and J usage is TRBJ1-6; tentative D call: TRBD1 (6 bases). The CDR3 sequence is 14 residues long. Per germline, CDR1 SGHAT and CDR2 FQNNGV. V lost 4 bases, J lost 14 bases, and 18 bases lay in between. CDR3 region: CASSSLGGGKALHF. CDR3 DNA sequence: TGTGCCAGCAGCTCTCTTGGGGGCGGTAAGGCCCTCCACTTT.

This chain links TRBV3-1 (or the pseudogene TRBV3-2) with TRBJ1-2, with TRBD1 matching 9 bases. Germline CDR1 LGHDT, CDR2 YNNKEL (reference sequence). J was trimmed by 8 bases and V by 5 bases; bases with no gene match: 9. This CDR3 spans 14 amino acids. The CDR3 spells CASSTPDRGEGYTF. CDR3 DNA: TGTGCCAGCAGCACCCCGGACAGGGGCGAGGGCTACACCTTC.

The CDR3 here is CAWSVGQGGKTQYF. Written as DNA, the CDR3 is TGTGCCTGGAGTGTAGGGCAGGGAGGCAAGACCCAGTACTTC. The V gene is TRBV30, the J gene TRBJ2-5, with D tentatively TRBD2 (6 bases). V was trimmed by 0 bases and J by 6 bases, leaving 14 bases between them. The CDR3 spans 14 residues. CDR1 is GTSNPN and CDR2 is SVGIG in the germline V gene (reference sequence).

The genes are TRBV14 and TRBJ2-2, with a possible D match to TRBD2 (7 bases). The CDR3 covers 17 residues. The germline V and J ends were trimmed by 7 bases and 5 bases, with 23 bases remaining between them. The germline CDR1 and CDR2 sequences are SGHDN and FVKESK. The CDR3 sequence is CASTPGASGGGTGELFF. CDR3 DNA sequence: TGTGCCAGCACCCCTGGGGCTAGCGGAGGGGGAACCGGGGAGCTGTTTTTT.